The source of this T cell receptor (beta chain) is a study of blood T cell repertoires in COVID-19. Study as a whole: The United States, Italy and Spain provided the acute and convalescent COVID-19 samples. The analysed material was cDNA or gDNA that came from T cells, B-cell-depleted T cells, or PBMCs.

The V end was cut by 7 bases, the J end by 1 base, with 8 bases between. CDR3 length equals 13 residues. Original analysis: Amplification of reference gene primers provided the estimated nucleated cell counts. Libraries were prepared by immunoSEQ multiplex PCR; TCRdb keeps only in-frame clonotypes and omits some of them. V, J and clone size were drawn from that table, and D and trimming were deduced from the DNA. The table includes fewer than 350,000 clones, about 88% detected once. Patients of the Seattle cohort, enrolled during active infection, were followed longitudinally. What was sequenced was peripheral blood. This TCR derives from a woman in her 70s with COVID-19, enrolled during active disease. The rearrangement joins TRBV12-3 or TRBV12-4 to TRBJ2-1; D perhaps matches TRBD1 (6 bases). The CDR3 sequence is CASNRGSYNEQFF. In DNA, the CDR3 is TGTGCCAGCAATAGGGGGTCCTACAATGAGCAGTTCTTC.